Below are 10 T cell receptor beta chains sequenced from a single sample in a study of cytomegalovirus exposure and HLA in healthy donors (dated by TCRdb to the late 2010s). Library creation used the immunoSEQ multiplex PCR assay. For the multiplex PCR, a mixture combining 60 forward primers for TCR Vbeta segments and 13 reverse primers for TCR Jbeta segments was used. Not all clones reach the TCRdb copy of this immuneACCESS table, which keeps in-frame sequences only. Checked studies attribute under half of the gap to unresolved V genes and leave the rest unexplained. Across this sample there are tens of thousands of clones, with 70% to 80% seen only once. The ten biggest clones cover approximately 14% of the sample. Sequencing input: PBMCs. Source of these receptors: a woman in her thirties or forties in good health and CMV-seropositive.

V and J are TRBV19 and TRBJ2-4; 8 bases match TRBD1. Germline CDR1 reads LNHDA; CDR2 reads SQIVND (reference sequence). There are 14 residues in the CDR3. The J segment lost 6 bases and the V segment lost 3 bases, leaving 4 bases of the junction unmatched. DNA of the CDR3: TGTGCCAGTAGTATGACAGGGGCCCTAAACATTCAGTACTTC. It is translated as CASSMTGALNIQYF.

The chain employs TRBV5-1 and TRBJ1-4; D is uncertain. The CDR3 is 14 residues long. V lost 2 bases, J lost 6 bases, and 11 bases lay in between. The germline gives CDR1 SGHRS, CDR2 YFSETQ. CDR3 protein: CASSLSGVDEKLFF. CDR3 bases: TGCGCCAGCAGCTTATCCGGGGTTGATGAAAAACTGTTTTTT. Using reference TRBV5-1 and TRBJ1-4 for the parts outside the CDR3, the full variable domain is KAGVTQTPRYLIKTRGQQVTLSCSPISGHRSVSWYQQTPGQGLQFLFEYFSETQRNKGNFPGRFSGRQFSNSRSEMNVSTLELGDSALYLCASSLSGVDEKLFFGSGTQLSVL.

V and J are TRBV28 and TRBJ2-7; no clear D. Germline CDR1 and CDR2: MDHEN and SYDVKM. CDR3 length: 12 residues. V was clipped by 2 bases and J by 6 bases, with 8 bases between them. CDR3 residues: CASSLSGLEQYF. The CDR3 DNA sequence: TGTGCCAGCAGTTTAAGTGGGCTCGAGCAGTACTTC.

The chain recombines TRBV2 with TRBJ1-6; TRBD1 agrees at 7 bases. Trimming cost V 3 bases and J 8 bases; bases outside gene matches: 13. The CDR3 length is 17 residues. Germline lookup yields CDR1 SNHLY and CDR2 FYNNEI. The CDR3 spells CASSELTGSNGYSPLHF. DNA of the CDR3: TGTGCCAGCAGTGAGTTGACAGGGTCTAACGGGTATTCACCCCTCCACTTT.

The chain links TRBV30 to TRBJ2-7, with 9 bases matching TRBD1. The V gene's germline CDR1 is GTSNPN and CDR2 SVGIG (reference sequence). This CDR3 is built from 14 residues. V lost 5 bases, J lost 6 bases, and 11 bases stayed unmatched. CDR3 in amino acids: CAWGMGQGPGEQYF. CDR3 coding DNA: TGTGCCTGGGGTATGGGACAGGGCCCCGGCGAGCAGTACTTC.

J is TRBJ2-3 and V is TRBV6-5; D unresolved. Per the germline V gene, CDR1 is MNHEY and CDR2 is SVGAGI. The ends were cut back, 0 bases at V and 3 bases at J, with 10 bases in the middle. The CDR3 spans 15 residues. CDR3 sequence reads: CASSYSIVGTDTQYF. CDR3 DNA: TGTGCCAGCAGTTACTCGATCGTCGGGACAGATACGCAGTATTTT.

V is TRBV28 and J is TRBJ2-7; TRBD1 agrees at 7 bases. Unmatched junction bases numbered 7, after V lost 5 bases and J lost 0 bases. There are 15 residues in the CDR3. From germline, CDR1 is MDHEN and CDR2 SYDVKM. CDR3 nucleotide sequence: TGTGCCAGCAGTCCCCAGACAGGGAACTCCTACGAGCAGTACTTC. This encodes CASSPQTGNSYEQYF.

The gene calls are TRBV30 and TRBJ1-3; no clear D. CDR3 length equals 16 residues. V lost 0 bases to trimming and J lost 0 bases, with 12 bases between them. CDR1 and CDR2 from the germline V gene are GTSNPN and SVGIG (reference sequence). CDR3 nucleotides: TGTGCCTGGAGTGTAGAATTGACATCCTCTGGAAACACCATATATTTT. Protein: CAWSVELTSSGNTIYF.

This clone was found a few times. The chain is built from TRBV27 and TRBJ1-1; D unclear. The CDR3 is made up of 14 amino acids. With 1 base removed from V and 0 bases from J, the gap between germline ends came to 6 bases. Germline CDR1 is MNHEY and CDR2 is SMNVEV (reference sequence). In nucleotides, the CDR3 is TGTGCCAGCAGTTTATTGGGCCTGAACACTGAAGCTTTCTTT. This codes for CASSLLGLNTEAFF.

This clone was picked up one time. The chain recombines TRBV9 with TRBJ2-1; TRBD1 matches 8 bases. Germline V gene lookup returns CDR1 SGDLS and CDR2 YYNGEE. The CDR3 extends over 15 amino acids. V dropped 3 bases and J dropped 3; count of bases not matched to a gene: 5. The CDR3 loop reads CASSALGQGYNEQFF. CDR3 sequence (DNA): TGTGCCAGCAGCGCCTTAGGACAGGGCTACAATGAGCAGTTCTTC.